Below, one T cell receptor beta chain is given with its context. The antigen remains undetermined. This entry belongs to a study of cytomegalovirus exposure and HLA in healthy donors. Vbeta (60) and Jbeta (13) primers were used in the PCR. Sequencing used immunoSEQ multiplex PCR; TCRdb keeps in-frame clones, though not all of them. The sample carries some 150,000 clones, roughly 85% recorded once. Study-level findings and limits: What a later analysis reportedly showed was that an Asian-associated ancestry cluster had fewer N-insertions than the 666-donor mean. Follow-up analysis later connected one missense variant in DCLRE1C with trimming of TCR beta V- and J-genes. Later analysis suggested links between common viral pathogens and several top significant clusters.

The CDR3 is 15 residues long. Germline V gene data show CDR1 as SEHNR and CDR2 as FQNEAQ (reference sequence). Trimming took 7 bases from V and 3 from J; bases not matched to a gene: 11. The TCR comes from a woman aged 30 to 39 in good health and CMV-seronegative. The rearrangement links TRBV7-9 to TRBJ1-2; TRBD1 matches 7 bases. The sample comprised PBMCs. CDR3 in amino acids: CASTTGYRFDYGYTF. The CDR3 DNA sequence: TGTGCCAGCACGACAGGGTATAGATTTGACTATGGCTACACCTTC.